Listed here are 15 T cell receptor beta chains from one sample, sequenced in a study of blood T cells in healthy people across ages. It was with a sample-barcoded 5' primer and a J-beta primer mix that a second PCR of roughly 7 to 12 cycles was run. In TCRdb, the 5' RACE reads were re-called with MiXCR into one record per CDR3 protein. The table records about 800,000 distinct CDR3 sequences, roughly 60% of them present only once. The sample taken for sequencing was blood. Source of these receptors: a man aged 25 to 40 in good health.

The chain carries TRBV7-2 and TRBJ2-5, with 8 nucleotides matching TRBD1. This CDR3 is 15 amino acids long. Germline-derived CDR1 and CDR2 are SGHTA and FQGNSA. V trimming: 5 bases; J trimming: 3 bases; junction bases outside the gene matches: 8. CDR3 in amino acids: CASSPRQGREETQYF. The CDR3 DNA is TGTGCCAGCAGCCCCAGACAGGGGCGGGAAGAGACCCAGTACTTC.

V gene TRBV29-1 combines with J gene TRBJ2-1; 14 bases are shared with TRBD2. CDR1 is SQVTM and CDR2 is ANQGSEA in the germline V gene. CDR3 length: 12 amino acids. Trimming cost V 6 bases and J 10 bases; bases outside gene matches: 2. The CDR3 is CSVGLAGAEQFF. CDR3 coding DNA: TGCAGCGTGGGACTAGCGGGAGCCGAGCAGTTCTTC.

The genes are TRBV16 and TRBJ2-7; TRBD1 matches at 10 bases. Trimming removed 3 bases from V and 6 bases from J; junction bases left unmatched: 5. Germline V gene data show CDR1 as KGHSY and CDR2 as FQNENV. This CDR3 has 14 residues. The CDR3 nucleotides are TGTGCCAGCAGCCATCAGGACAGGGGGAGCGAGCAGTACTTC. It encodes CASSHQDRGSEQYF.

A single count supports this clonotype. Written as DNA, the CDR3 is TGTGCTAGTGGTCGGTTATACAATGAGCAGTTCTTC. Encoded protein: CASGRLYNEQFF. V gene TRBV12-5 combines with J gene TRBJ2-1; D not resolved. V shed 5 bases and J shed 4 bases, with 6 bases lying between them. The CDR3 totals 12 residues. In germline, CDR1 is LGHNT, CDR2 FRNRAP.

This clonotype was seen only a few times. Written as DNA, the CDR3 is TGTGCCACCTTCACCGGTCTACTCTATGAGCAGTTCTTC. The encoded protein is CATFTGLLYEQFF. The V gene is TRBV15, the J gene TRBJ2-1; no definite D call. The V gene's germline CDR1 is LNHNV and CDR2 YYDKDF (reference sequence). V dropped 8 bases and J dropped 8 bases, with 16 bases sitting between them. The CDR3 has 13 amino acids.

A remark on this clonotype: A much larger clone differs by one base, so this may be a read error. The rearrangement uses TRBV9 and TRBJ2-1; D is uncertain. The CDR3 has 13 residues. Per germline, CDR1 SGDLS and CDR2 YYNGEE. DNA of the CDR3: TGTGCCGGCAGCCCCAGAGTAAGCAATGAGCAGTTCTTC. This encodes CAGSPRVSNEQFF.

V is TRBV3-1 and J is TRBJ2-3; D might be TRBD1 (5 bases). V lost 3 bases to trimming and J lost 13 bases, with 17 bases between them. Germline V CDR1 and CDR2: LGHDT, YNNKEL (reference sequence). The CDR3 runs 13 residues. In nucleotides, the CDR3 is TGTGCCAGCAGCCACACGGAGACAGTTTCGGAGTATTTT. Translation gives CASSHTETVSEYF.

The chain links TRBV12-3 or TRBV12-4 to TRBJ2-5; no clear D. The DNA end lines up better with TRBJ2-7; the J call may be wrong. The CDR3 is made up of 12 amino acids. The CDR3 DNA sequence: TGTGCCAGCAGGGCGGACGGTTACGAGCAGTACTTC. Translating gives CASRADGYEQYF.

This clonotype was picked up a small number of times. CDR3 nucleotide sequence: TGTGCCAGCAGCCCCATGGGCGTAGAGTACACCGGGGAGCTGTTTTTT. Residues: CASSPMGVEYTGELFF. The rearrangement links TRBV7-9 to TRBJ2-2; D call uncertain. This CDR3 is 16 amino acids long. Trimming shortened V by 5 bases and J by 3 bases, and 16 bases separated the two germline ends. Looked up from germline, CDR1 is SEHNR and CDR2 is FQNEAQ (reference sequence).

This clonotype was picked up one time. The rearrangement uses TRBV7-3 and TRBJ2-1, with 9 positions matching TRBD2. Germline V CDR1 and CDR2: SGHTA, FQGTGA. V was clipped by 0 bases and J by 8 bases; unmatched bases: 5. The CDR3 has 15 residues. The CDR3 sequence: CASSLTAGGPYEQFF. CDR3 coding DNA: TGTGCCAGCAGCTTAACTGCGGGAGGGCCTTATGAGCAGTTCTTC.

This rearrangement joins TRBV20-1 to TRBJ1-1; TRBD1 is a possible D gene (6 bases). Trimming cost V 3 bases and J 2 bases, with 7 bases left between them. The CDR3 is 12 amino acids. CDR1 and CDR2 from the germline V gene are DFQATT and SNEGSKA (reference sequence). CDR3 nucleotide sequence: TGCAGTGCTAGCAGGGGCAACACTGAAGCTTTCTTT. Its protein is CSASRGNTEAFF.

This rearrangement joins TRBV29-1 to TRBJ2-1; 9 bases are a match to TRBD2. This CDR3 has 14 amino acids. V dropped 2 bases and J dropped 8; count of bases not matched to a gene: 7. CDR1 and CDR2 (germline): SQVTM, ANQGSEA. The CDR3 here is CSVEILREGYEQFF. The CDR3 nucleotides are TGCAGCGTTGAAATTCTGCGGGAGGGGTATGAGCAGTTCTTC.

This clonotype turned up a few times. As DNA, the CDR3 is TGTGCCAGCAGCCGACGACGGGACTTAACCTACAATGAGCAGTTCTTC. It codes for CASSRRRDLTYNEQFF. The chain has TRBV6-2 or TRBV6-3 and TRBJ2-1, with D maybe TRBD2 (6 bases). There are 16 residues in the CDR3. The V end lost 6 bases, the J end lost 2 bases, and 17 bases lay between the germline ends. Germline assignment: CDR1 MNHEY and CDR2 SVGEGT.

This chain connects TRBV5-1 to TRBJ1-5; 8 nucleotides agree with TRBD1. CDR3 length: 15 amino acids. The J segment lost 5 bases and the V segment lost 2 bases, leaving 6 bases of the junction unmatched. Germline CDR1 reads SGHRS; CDR2 reads YFSETQ. The CDR3 sequence: CASSFGDRTDQPQHF. The DNA for the CDR3 is TGCGCCAGCAGCTTCGGGGACAGGACCGATCAGCCCCAGCATTTT.

This rearrangement joins TRBV28 to TRBJ2-3, with 9 bases that match TRBD2. The CDR3 has 15 amino acids. V dropped 8 bases and J dropped 7; count of bases not matched to a gene: 13. Germline CDR1 is MDHEN and CDR2 is SYDVKM. The CDR3 DNA reads as TGTGCCAGCTCCTTGGGCGGGAGGGCCTTAAATACGCAGTATTTT. Translating it yields CASSLGGRALNTQYF.